Listed here is a single T cell receptor beta chain. Assay: immunoSEQ multiplex PCR; the TCRdb copy retains only in-frame clones and omits some. The sample shows around 450,000 clones, about 76% of them seen only once. V gave up 3 bases and J gave up 0 bases; unmatched junction bases: 21. The CDR3 extends over 22 amino acids. Germline-derived CDR1 and CDR2 are SNHLY and FYNNEI. These data belong to a study of shared clonotypes between healthy human individuals. This rearrangement joins TRBV2 to TRBJ1-5, with 9 positions matching TRBD1. Sequencing used PBMCs. The TCR originated in a middle-aged woman in good health. Some clones in this sample may be carry-over from other donors' samples. This CDR3 is CASSELAPRGTGMGVSNQPQHF. CDR3 bases: TGTGCCAGCAGTGAGCTGGCACCCAGAGGGACAGGGATGGGTGTTAGCAATCAGCCCCAGCATTTT.